Listed below are T cell receptor beta chains from one sample, sequenced in a study of OX40 agonist ivuxolimab in advanced cancers. The repertoire was sequenced with immunoSEQ multiplex PCR; TCRdb's copy has only in-frame clones and lacks some. The table shows some 45,000 clones, with under 90% occurring only once. Material: CD4+ or CD8+ T cells sorted from blood, obtained in a trial of the OX40 agonist ivuxolimab. The receptors originated from an adult with an advanced solid tumor such as melanoma, head and neck, liver or kidney cancer. Each CDR3 is given without its conserved first and last residue. The D gene is left open where the match is weak. A clone size is listed for some rows: how often the clone was seen (once, few, many), or a class if it is expanded.

V | size | D | CDR3
TRBV9 | NA | NA | ASSSPLVGGLYNEQF
TRBV6-1 | NA | NA | ASSEAGASSYNSPLH
TRBV29-1 | NA | NA | SVVEPGGRDYGYT
TRBV10-3 | NA | TRBD2 | AISEEREGHNEQF
TRBV7-9 | NA | TRBD2 | ASGRAGAEETQY
TRBV11-1 | NA | NA | ASSPHRTSPYEQY
TRBV5-5 | NA | TRBD1 | ASSQGDSVYEQY
TRBV7-2 | NA | NA | ASSIGLGSAYEQY
TRBV4-3 | NA | NA | ASSKGGGTSTDTQY
TRBV10-3 | once | NA | AISESWGEAF
TRBV5-5 | NA | NA | ASSDGQGGNEQY
TRBV5-4 | NA | TRBD2 | ASTQAGGLSEQF
TRBV10-3 | NA | NA | AISDKGQGQTGTEAF
TRBV7-9 | NA | NA | ASSPAPGWTGELF
TRBV2 | NA | TRBD1 | ASSTRTGGGYQPQH
TRBV6-5 | NA | NA | ASSYSRAAYEQY
TRBV6-5 | NA | NA | ASSYTGPPWNEQF
TRBV28 | NA | NA | ASSPTSGGNYAQH
TRBV11-1 | NA | NA | ASSLGQGRGSYEQY
TRBV30 | NA | NA | AWKGNTEAF
TRBV6-5 | few | NA | ASSYSGPSYNEQF
TRBV27 | NA | TRBD1 | ASRRTQGAYTEAF
TRBV7-2 | NA | TRBD1 | ASSLVGTGAYEQY
TRBV7-9 | NA | NA | ASSLPVRYPRSI
TRBV6-4 | NA | TRBD1 | ASSPGQTTDTQY
TRBV9 | NA | NA | ASSPRDGGSYEQY
TRBV5-4 | NA | NA | ASSDRSGANVLT
TRBV9 | NA | NA | ASSVGLAPNYGYT
TRBV6-6 | NA | TRBD2 | ASGERGAYTNEQF
TRBV29-1 | few | NA | SVSPRGEGTEAF
TRBV18 | NA | TRBD1 | ASSRDRGSVNEKLF
TRBV9 | NA | TRBD2 | ASSRAGSGGLEQF
TRBV4-3 | NA | NA | ASSQEGRRPYEQY
TRBV9 | NA | NA | ASSAHSGTDNSPLH
TRBV14 | NA | NA | ASSQDLGTPEY
TRBV7-9 | NA | TRBD1 | ASRTSGTGGTEAF
TRBV11-2 | NA | TRBD2 | ASSWTSGNQETQY
TRBV29-1 | once | TRBD1 | SVGGGTGESSNQPQH
TRBV7-2 | NA | TRBD1 | ASSDPPGQGAEAF
TRBV25-1 | NA | TRBD2 | ASSVGLAGGEF
TRBV19 | NA | TRBD2 | ASSTLGEGMGDNEQF
TRBV5-1 | NA | TRBD1 | ASSLDGTATETQY
TRBV14 | NA | NA | ASSQARVFSYNEQF
TRBV19 | NA | TRBD1 | ASSIGTGFYTEAF
TRBV18 | NA | TRBD1 | ASSTTGTDSGNTIY
TRBV28 | NA | TRBD1 | ASSFLTGIYQPQH
TRBV5-5 | NA | NA | ASTNSVANYNEQF
TRBV6-5 | NA | NA | ASSETGAVYGYT
TRBV23-1 | once | NA | ASRDSGGLTEAF
TRBV7-3 | NA | TRBD2 | ASSSQGLIADTQY
TRBV7-9 | NA | NA | ASSLLLTDAFSYEQY
TRBV7-8 | NA | NA | ASSLALAVSSYNEQF
TRBV10-3 | NA | NA | AISEPGRGDQPQH
TRBV10-3 | NA | NA | AISRGGNYGYT
TRBV7-3 | NA | NA | ASSLQRDTEAF
TRBV7-9 | NA | NA | ASSLAQGGPDTEAF
TRBV6-1 | NA | TRBD1 | ASSEGTGDHEQY
TRBV27 | NA | NA | ASSSERRDSSYEQY